The 19 T cell receptor beta chains in this list originate from one sample, sequenced in a study of siplizumab effects on memory and regulatory T cells. This table comes from immunoSEQ multiplex PCR, and its TCRdb copy is limited to in-frame clones, with some not included. The data contain under 130,000 clones, approximately 94% of them seen just once; the ten biggest clones take up approximately 0.32%. Sample: CD4+ T cells sorted from blood. The receptors were gathered from a human donor in good health.

The J gene is TRBJ2-5, the V gene TRBV6-5, with D possibly matching TRBD2 (5 bases). CDR3 length: 14 amino acids. Germline V lookup: CDR1 MNHEY, CDR2 SVGAGI. Trimming took 0 bases from V and 4 from J, leaving 9 bases between them. The CDR3: CASSYSEGLETQYF. CDR3 nucleotide sequence: TGTGCCAGCAGTTACTCCGAGGGCTTAGAGACCCAGTACTTC.

This clone was observed once. The chain has TRBV7-9 and TRBJ1-1; weak D call: TRBD1 (6 bases). Between the trimmed V and J ends, which lost 0 bases and 5 bases, there was a span of 13 bases. Germline CDR1 reads SEHNR; CDR2 reads FQNEAQ (reference sequence). This CDR3 comprises 15 residues. CDR3 sequence: CASSLAWGAATEAFF. CDR3 nucleotides: TGTGCCAGCAGCTTAGCGTGGGGGGCAGCAACTGAAGCTTTCTTT.

The genes are TRBV19 and TRBJ2-7, with a weak D call TRBD1 (6 bases). V was shortened by 5 bases and J by 2 bases, with 16 bases between the two germline ends. Per germline, CDR1 LNHDA and CDR2 SQIVND (reference sequence). The CDR3 has 15 amino acids. The CDR3 region is CASSASTGATYEQYF. CDR3 nucleotides: TGTGCCAGTAGTGCCTCGACAGGTGCGACCTACGAGCAGTACTTC.

CDR3 nucleotide sequence: TGTGCCAGCAGTTACTCGGGGGGGGTTGGCTACACCTTC. Protein sequence: CASSYSGGVGYTF. The chain uses TRBV6-5 and TRBJ1-2; possibly TRBD1 for D (5 bases). Germline CDR1 reads MNHEY; CDR2 reads SVGAGI. V was shortened by 0 bases and J by 7 bases, with 9 bases between the two germline ends. This CDR3 is 13 amino acids long.

The rearrangement uses TRBV14 and TRBJ1-3; D is undetermined. The CDR3 consists of 14 residues. Trimming left V 2 bases short and J 1 base short, with 6 bases between. Germline V lookup: CDR1 SGHDN, CDR2 FVKESK. The CDR3 reads CASSQLGSGNTIYF. The CDR3 DNA is TGTGCCAGCAGCCAATTGGGTTCTGGAAACACCATATATTTT.

The rearrangement joins TRBV5-4 to TRBJ1-2; perhaps TRBD1 as D (5 bases). Trimming took off 0 bases at V and 2 bases at J, with 14 bases between the two ends. CDR1 and CDR2 (germline): SGHNT, YYREEE (reference sequence). The CDR3 extends over 16 amino acids. CDR3 in DNA: TGTGCCAGCAGCTTGGGGGCGGGGGGAACCAACTATGGCTACACCTTC. Translated, it gives CASSLGAGGTNYGYTF. Full variable domain (missing parts from reference TRBV5-4 and TRBJ1-2): ETGVTQSPTHLIKTRGQQVTLRCSSQSGHNTVSWYQQALGQGPQFIFQYYREEENGRGNFPPRFSGLQFPNYSSELNVNALELDDSALYLCASSLGAGGTNYGYTFGSGTRLTVV.

V gene TRBV28 combines with J gene TRBJ2-1; tentative D call: TRBD1 (5 bases). The CDR3 is 13 residues long. Per the germline V gene, CDR1 is MDHEN and CDR2 is SYDVKM. V gave up 2 bases and J gave up 8 bases, with 10 bases separating them. The CDR3 sequence: CASSLRQGYEQFF. The CDR3 nucleotides read TGTGCCAGCAGTTTAAGGCAGGGTTATGAGCAGTTCTTC.

V gene TRBV14 combines with J gene TRBJ2-3; weak D call: TRBD2 (6 bases). Germline assignment: CDR1 SGHDN and CDR2 FVKESK. The ends were cut back, 3 bases at V and 2 bases at J, with 12 bases in the middle. CDR3 size: 15 residues. CDR3 bases: TGTGCCAGCAGCCAGGGGACTCACACCACAGATACGCAGTATTTT. Its translation: CASSQGTHTTDTQYF.

The chain links TRBV7-8 to TRBJ2-7; no definite D call. The CDR3 has 13 residues. CDR1 and CDR2 from the germline V gene are SGHVS and FQNEAQ. V lost 5 bases to trimming and J lost 6 bases, with 14 bases between them. In DNA form, the CDR3 reads TGTGCCAGCAGCCAGACGCTGGCAGGCGAGCAGTACTTC. Translating gives CASSQTLAGEQYF. The entire variable domain, with the rest obtained from reference TRBV7-8 and TRBJ2-7, is as follows: GAGVSQSPRYKVAKRGQDVALRCDPISGHVSLFWYQQALGQGPEFLTYFQNEAQLDKSGLPSDRFFAERPEGSVSTLKIQRTQQEDSAVYLCASSQTLAGEQYFGPGTRLTVT.

The V call is TRBV11-2, the J call TRBJ2-3; the match to TRBD2 covers 8 bases. With V trimmed by 0 bases and J by 1 base, 0 bases remained unmatched. Germline V gene sequence: CDR1 SGHAT, CDR2 FQNNGV. The CDR3 runs 15 residues. This CDR3 reads CASSLEAGGTDTQYF. The CDR3 DNA sequence: TGTGCCAGCAGCTTAGAAGCGGGGGGCACAGATACGCAGTATTTT.

The chain's CDR3 is CASSLLGSSYNEQFF. CDR3 bases: TGTGCCAGCAGCTTACTCGGCAGCTCCTACAATGAGCAGTTCTTC. The chain recombines TRBV11-3 with TRBJ2-1; D gene unclear. The V end was cut by 2 bases, the J end by 0 bases, with 8 bases between. Germline V gene sequence: CDR1 SGHNT, CDR2 YENEEA. The CDR3 has 15 residues.

The chain is built from TRBV6-4 and TRBJ2-7, with TRBD1 as a possible D gene (5 bases). Germline lookup yields CDR1 MRHNA and CDR2 SNTAGT. The CDR3 has 16 residues. Trimming removed 8 bases from V and 4 bases from J, with 24 bases in between. The CDR3 reads CASSPPGHVSNYEQYF. CDR3 sequence (DNA): TGTGCCAGCTCCCCCCCTGGACACGTAAGTAATTACGAGCAGTACTTC.

This chain joins TRBV21-1 and TRBJ1-2. TRBV21-1 is described as a pseudogene. This CDR3 has 16 residues. The CDR3 is CASSKALLRWDKGYTF. In nucleotides, the CDR3 is TGTGCCAGCAGCAAAGCGCTTTTACGGTGGGATAAGGGCTACACCTTC.

CDR3 sequence reads: CASIDEAFF. The CDR3 coding sequence is TGTGCCAGCATCGATGAAGCTTTCTTT. The chain joins TRBV21-1 to TRBJ1-1. TRBV21-1 is a known pseudogene. The CDR3 has 9 residues.

The J gene is TRBJ2-1, the V gene TRBV11-1; no clear D. The CDR3 length is 13 residues. In germline, CDR1 is SGHAT, CDR2 FQDESV (reference sequence). The V end lost 2 bases, the J end lost 13 bases, and 15 bases lay between the germline ends. The CDR3 DNA reads TGTGCCAGCAGCTTATCTTTTGTGGGAAGTCAGTTCTTC. Translating it yields CASSLSFVGSQFF.

About this clone itself: This CDR3 is also generated by other DNA sequences in the sample. The chain employs TRBV5-1 and TRBJ2-7; perhaps TRBD1 as D (5 bases). Per the germline V gene, CDR1 is SGHRS and CDR2 is YFSETQ. V was cut by 0 bases and J by 5 bases, with 12 bases left in between. The CDR3 totals 14 residues. CDR3 loop: CASSLGQGANEQYF. The DNA of the CDR3 is TGCGCCAGCAGCTTGGGGCAGGGCGCGAACGAGCAGTACTTC.

V usage is TRBV7-9 and J usage is TRBJ1-2, with TRBD1 matching 8 bases. The germline V gene has CDR1 SEHNR and CDR2 FQNEAQ (reference sequence). CDR3 length equals 15 residues. Trimming at V came to 3 bases and at J to 9 bases, leaving 12 bases not matched to a gene. The CDR3 DNA is TGTGCCAGCAGCTTCACGACAGGGGTGGGGGCGAGCTACACCTTC. Translating gives CASSFTTGVGASYTF.

V gene TRBV4-3 combines with J gene TRBJ2-1, with 7 nucleotides matching TRBD1. The CDR3 has 16 residues. CDR1 is LGHNA, CDR2 YSLEER, per germline. V shed 0 bases, J shed 6 bases, and the junction held 8 bases outside the gene matches. The CDR3 nucleotides read TGCGCCAGCAGCCAAGACCGGGACAGTCGGACCAATGAGCAGTTCTTC. It encodes CASSQDRDSRTNEQFF.

The chain carries TRBV18 and TRBJ2-5, with 7 bases identical to TRBD1. Losses at the gene ends were 3 bases for V and 5 bases for J; bases not matched to a gene: 12. The CDR3 totals 16 residues. The germline V gene encodes CDR1 KGHSH and CDR2 LQKENI. The CDR3 nucleotides are TGTGCCAGCTCACCGTCACCGACAGGGCCGAAGGAGACCCAGTACTTC. This gives the protein CASSPSPTGPKETQYF.